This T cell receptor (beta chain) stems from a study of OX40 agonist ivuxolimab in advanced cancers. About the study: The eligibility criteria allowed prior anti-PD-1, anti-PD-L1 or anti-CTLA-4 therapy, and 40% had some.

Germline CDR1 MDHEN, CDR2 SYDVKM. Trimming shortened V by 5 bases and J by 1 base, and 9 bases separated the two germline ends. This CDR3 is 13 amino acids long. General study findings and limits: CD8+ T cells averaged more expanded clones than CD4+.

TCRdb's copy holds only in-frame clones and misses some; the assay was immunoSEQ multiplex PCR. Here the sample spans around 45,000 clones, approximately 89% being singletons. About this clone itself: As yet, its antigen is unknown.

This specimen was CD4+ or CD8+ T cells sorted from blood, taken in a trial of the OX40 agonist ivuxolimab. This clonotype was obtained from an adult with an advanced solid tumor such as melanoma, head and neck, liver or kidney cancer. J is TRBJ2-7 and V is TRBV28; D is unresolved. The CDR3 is CASSADMSYEQYV. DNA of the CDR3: TGTGCCAGCAGTGCCGACATGTCCTACGAGCAGTACGTC.